These T cell receptor beta chains were read from a single sample in a study of blood T cell repertoires in COVID-19. Sequencing used immunoSEQ multiplex PCR; TCRdb keeps in-frame clones, though not all of them. This table holds some 200,000 clones, roughly four fifths found once. The sequenced material came from peripheral blood. The receptors were sampled from a woman in her 40s with acute or convalescent COVID-19. Each CDR3 is given with its conserved first and last residue. A D gene is named only where the DNA matches it firmly. Part of the rows lack a size; the others show once, few, many or a class for expanded clones.

clone_size	v_call	d_call	j_call	cdr3_nt	cdr3_aa
NA	TRBV5-1	NA	TRBJ1-5	TGCGCCAGCAGCTCAAGGACAGCCCTCTTCAATCAGCCCCAGCATTTT	CASSSRTALFNQPQHF
few	TRBV28	TRBD1	TRBJ1-2	TGTGCCAGCCTAGCCCAGACAGGGTCCGGGGGCTACACCTTC	CASLAQTGSGGYTF
NA	TRBV7-6	NA	TRBJ2-3	TGTGCCAGCAGCTTTAGTGGGGGCTCAGATACGCAGTATTTT	CASSFSGGSDTQYF
NA	TRBV27	NA	TRBJ1-2	TGTGCCAGCAGTTCAGACTCGTTTACAGGCTACACCTTC	CASSSDSFTGYTF
NA	TRBV11-3	TRBD1	TRBJ1-1	TGTGCCAGCAGCTTGGGTATTGGACAGGGGGGTGCTGAAGCTTTCTTT	CASSLGIGQGGAEAFF
NA	TRBV7-3	NA	TRBJ2-7	TGTGCCAGCAGCCCTGGTGCTAGCTCCTACGAGCAGTACTTC	CASSPGASSYEQYF
NA	TRBV30	TRBD2	TRBJ2-2	TGTGCCTGGAGTGTACGGGGGGGTGCCGGGGAGCTGTTTTTT	CAWSVRGGAGELFF
NA	TRBV2	TRBD2	TRBJ2-2	TGTGCCAGCATTTCACTTAGCGGGGCGGACACCGGGGAGCTGTTTTTT	CASISLSGADTGELFF
NA	TRBV5-1	TRBD1	TRBJ2-1	TGCGCCAGCAGCCTCACGGGGACAGGGGATGAGCAGTTCTTC	CASSLTGTGDEQFF
NA	TRBV19	TRBD2	TRBJ2-7	TGTGCCAGTAGTAGTAGGGCGGGGACTAGCCTCTACGAGCAGTACTTC	CASSSRAGTSLYEQYF
NA	TRBV7-8	TRBD2	TRBJ2-7	TGTGCCAGCAGCTGGGGGGGTGAGTCCTACGAGCAGTACTTC	CASSWGGESYEQYF
NA	TRBV7-9	NA	TRBJ2-2	TGTGCCAGCAGCGTACCTCCCGGGGAAGAGAACACCGGGGAGCTGTTTTTT	CASSVPPGEENTGELFF
NA	TRBV28	NA	TRBJ2-5	TGTGCCAGCAGTTTAACAGTACAAGCACAAGAGACCCAGTACTTC	CASSLTVQAQETQYF
NA	TRBV5-3	NA	TRBJ2-3	TGTGCCAGAAGATTTGTCCGGGATACGCAGTATTTT	CARRFVRDTQYF
NA	TRBV9	NA	TRBJ1-4	TGTGCCAGCAGCGATCGACAGCGTGAAAAACTGTTTTTT	CASSDRQREKLFF
NA	TRBV7-9	TRBD1	TRBJ1-1	TGTGCCAGCAGCTCGGCTGGGCTACAGGGGTTGAAAACTTTCTTT	CASSSAGLQGLKTFF
NA	TRBV18	TRBD1	TRBJ2-7	TGTGCCAGCTCTACCGGGACAGGCTACGAGCAGTACTTC	CASSTGTGYEQYF
NA	TRBV6-5	TRBD2	TRBJ2-1	TGTGCCAGCGATCGCTACGCAGGGACTAACAATGAGCAGTTCTTC	CASDRYAGTNNEQFF
NA	TRBV6-1	NA	TRBJ2-7	TGTGCCAGCAACCGACAGAGCTCCTACGAGCAGTACTTC	CASNRQSSYEQYF
few	TRBV9	NA	TRBJ1-2	TGTGCCAGCAGCGTAGAAGCGACAGGACTCTATGGCTACACCTTC	CASSVEATGLYGYTF
NA	TRBV25-1	TRBD2	TRBJ2-1	TGTGCCAGCAGTGATGGTTGGGAGGGCCTATCTTATGAGCAGTTCTTC	CASSDGWEGLSYEQFF
NA	TRBV19	NA	TRBJ2-7	TGTGCCAGTAGTAATGGCAGATCCTACGAGCAGTACTTC	CASSNGRSYEQYF
NA	TRBV27	NA	TRBJ1-1	TGTGCCAGCATGGGAGGGGAGAACACTGAAGCTTTCTTT	CASMGGENTEAFF
NA	TRBV6-5	TRBD1	TRBJ1-6	TGTGCCAGTATACCGGACAGGTGGATTAATTCACCCCTCCACTTT	CASIPDRWINSPLHF
once	TRBV2	TRBD2	TRBJ2-1	TGTGCCAGCAAACGACTAGCGGATTTTTACAATGAGCAGTTCTTC	CASKRLADFYNEQFF
NA	TRBV7-3	NA	TRBJ2-1	TGTGCCAGCAGCTTAACTCCAACAGGATACAATGAGCAGTTCTTC	CASSLTPTGYNEQFF
NA	TRBV5-6	TRBD1	TRBJ2-5	TGTGCCAGCAGCTCTGAGACAGGGGCGGAGACCCAGTACTTC	CASSSETGAETQYF
NA	TRBV19	NA	TRBJ2-1	TGTGCCAGTAGTCCTAGCGCGAGATCAGGCAATGAGCAGTTCTTC	CASSPSARSGNEQFF
once	TRBV2	TRBD1	TRBJ1-6	TGTGCCAGCAGCCAACAGGGGACGCCGATTTCACCCCTCCACTTT	CASSQQGTPISPLHF
NA	TRBV7-2	TRBD2	TRBJ2-7	TGTGCCAGCAGCTTATTCTTTGGGGGAGGGCCGGGAGAGCAGTACTTC	CASSLFFGGGPGEQYF
NA	TRBV6-5	TRBD1	TRBJ1-4	TGTGCCAGCAGTCCACCAGGACAGGGTGGGGAAAAACTGTTTTTT	CASSPPGQGGEKLFF
NA	TRBV5-1	TRBD1	TRBJ1-4	TGCGCCAGCAGCAGGGACAGCACTAATGAAAAACTGTTTTTT	CASSRDSTNEKLFF
NA	TRBV19	TRBD1	TRBJ1-2	TGTGCCAGTAGACCGGGACAGGAGGGGAACGGCTACACCTTC	CASRPGQEGNGYTF
NA	TRBV10-1	NA	TRBJ1-5	TGCGCCAGCAGCGCGGGACCTGATCAGCCCCAGCATTTT	CASSAGPDQPQHF
once	TRBV29-1	TRBD2	TRBJ2-1	TGCAGCAGAGGTTTAGCGGGAGCAGTTGAGCAGTTCTTC	CSRGLAGAVEQFF
NA	TRBV10-3	NA	TRBJ2-2	TGTGCCACCAGACTAGTTATGGCCGGGGAGCTGTTTTTT	CATRLVMAGELFF
NA	TRBV7-2	NA	TRBJ2-3	TGTGCCAGCAGCACGAGTGGTAGCACAGATACGCAGTATTTT	CASSTSGSTDTQYF
NA	TRBV5-4	NA	TRBJ1-6	TGTGCCAGCAGCTGGTTGACAGTTAATAGCTCCTATAATTCACCCCTCCACTTT	CASSWLTVNSSYNSPLHF
NA	TRBV7-6	TRBD2	TRBJ2-3	TGTGCCAGCAGCCAAGGGTTATTAGCGGGGGGCTATACGCAGTATTTT	CASSQGLLAGGYTQYF
NA	TRBV3-1/TRBV3-2	TRBD2	TRBJ2-7	TGTGCCAGCAGCCGGACTAGCGGCTATTCCTACGAGCAGTACTTC	CASSRTSGYSYEQYF
NA	TRBV28	NA	TRBJ2-2	TGTGCCAGCACCCCGGGGGACAGGAACACCGGGGAGCTGTTTTTT	CASTPGDRNTGELFF
NA	TRBV7-3	NA	TRBJ2-2	TGTGCCAGCGGCCCACGCGGGGAGCTGTTTTTT	CASGPRGELFF
NA	TRBV19	TRBD2	TRBJ2-1	TGTGCCAGCGCACTAGCGGGAGGGCCGGGGGAGCAGTTCTTC	CASALAGGPGEQFF
once	TRBV2	NA	TRBJ2-5	TGTGCCAGCATGGATTCGGGGGAAGAGACCCAGTACTTC	CASMDSGEETQYF
NA	TRBV12-3/TRBV12-4	NA	TRBJ2-5	TGTGCCAGCAGTACGACTGGAGAGACCCAGTACTTC	CASSTTGETQYF
NA	TRBV29-1	TRBD2	TRBJ2-5	TGCAGCGTTGACCGGGGGGTTGGGGAGACCCAGTACTTC	CSVDRGVGETQYF
few	TRBV7-9	TRBD2	TRBJ2-1	TGTGCCAGCAGCTTTGGGCTAGCGGGGGGGCTTGGGTACAATGAGCAGTTCTTC	CASSFGLAGGLGYNEQFF
NA	TRBV6-5	NA	TRBJ2-7	TGTGCCAGCAGTTATACGGGCGAGCAGTACTTC	CASSYTGEQYF